This T cell receptor (beta chain) was sequenced during a study of blood T cell repertoires in COVID-19 (TCRdb year 2020). Study-wide context: Samples covering the acute and convalescent phases of COVID-19 were provided by collaborators in the United States, Italy and Spain. The prospective study material was composed of cDNA or gDNA derived from T cells, B-cell-depleted T cells, or PBMCs. The dataset comprised deeply sampled blood TCRbeta repertoires from subjects exposed to, actively infected with, or recovered from COVID-19. The repertoires were made available in a free public database intended to serve as a resource for research on the immune response to SARS-CoV-2. The samples were drawn from the first 160 participants of the ongoing ImmuneRACE study and from 950 to 1,500 subjects provided by 6 global collaborators. A de-identified subject ID, COVID-19 status, age in years and sex were almost always included in the sample metadata. Where available, HLA class I and class II types were taken from metadata supplied by the sample provider and were not determined by assay-based typing. Study-wide conclusions, independent of this receptor: The amount of clinical and demographic metadata varied by source and participant and was provided uncurated.

The immunoSEQ Assay, a bias-controlled multiplex PCR, was used to amplify TCRbeta CDR3 regions from genomic DNA. Per the authors' processing: Nucleated cell counts per sample were estimated from amplification of reference gene primers within the assay. To quantify the absolute abundance of each unique TCRbeta CDR3 rearrangement, sequence reads were collapsed and filtered. Productive Simpson clonality was computed per sample as the square root of Simpson's diversity index over productive rearrangements. As stored in TCRdb, this immuneACCESS dataset retains in-frame rearrangements with V and J assigned. A fraction of the clones does not appear; measured against another copy, unresolved V genes explain less than half of the discrepancy, and the remainder lacks a known reason. V, J and clone size were drawn from that table, and D and trimming were deduced from the DNA. This sample is represented by 150,000 or so clones; around 87% of them were singletons. In total, the top ten clones hold about an eighth of the sample.

Concerning this clone itself: This receptor's antigen is unknown. No much larger clone exists at a distance of one base, and base qualities are not known.

One collaborating source in Seattle enrolled patients during active infection and followed them longitudinally through the course of disease. Each collaborating institution followed its own protocols to collect whole blood in K2EDTA tubes. For TCRbeta analysis, collaborators shipped samples as frozen whole blood, isolated PBMCs, or DNA extracted from either of those sample types. Ends trimmed: V by 0 bases, J by 5 bases; bases unmatched to a gene: 2. The CDR3 spans 14 residues, from the cysteine through the phenylalanine. Just the 42-base CDR3 DNA is kept, in frame starting at base 1. CDR1 SGHVS and CDR2 FNYEAQ were looked up in the germline V gene.

Input material: peripheral blood. The sequence was collected from a man younger than 35 with COVID-19, enrolled during active disease. Rearrangement joined TRBV7-6 to TRBJ2-7; 9 central nucleotides agree with TRBD1. Here is the DNA: TGTGCCAGCAGCTTAGCTACAGGGGGCCACGAGCAGTACTTC. The resulting protein is CASSLATGGHEQYF.